A single T cell receptor (beta chain) is shown here with its context. Antigen specificity is unknown. The record originates from a study of identical twins. Each CDR3 protein is one row after TCRdb ran MiXCR on the 5' RACE reads. Among some 590,000 distinct CDR3 sequences listed, 9.6% were seen once. Whole-study results and caveats: Researchers reported weaker excess twin sharing in beta out-of-frame sequences. Memory repertoires showed no such pattern, whereas abundant cord blood beta clonotypes carried fewer insertions.

CDR3 length: 13 amino acids. The trim removed 4 bases at V and 9 bases at J, leaving 5 bases unmatched. Germline CDR1 and CDR2: SGHRS and YFSETQ. Every donor was a healthy Caucasian. These sequences were also reported in another study, on yellow fever vaccine responses in identical twins.

The sequence was collected from a woman aged 18-29 years in good health. Sequenced sample: PBMCs. This chain connects TRBV5-1 to TRBJ2-1; 9 nucleotides align to TRBD2. This CDR3 reads CASSTGLALEQFF. CDR3 bases: TGCGCCAGCAGCACGGGACTAGCCCTTGAGCAGTTCTTC.